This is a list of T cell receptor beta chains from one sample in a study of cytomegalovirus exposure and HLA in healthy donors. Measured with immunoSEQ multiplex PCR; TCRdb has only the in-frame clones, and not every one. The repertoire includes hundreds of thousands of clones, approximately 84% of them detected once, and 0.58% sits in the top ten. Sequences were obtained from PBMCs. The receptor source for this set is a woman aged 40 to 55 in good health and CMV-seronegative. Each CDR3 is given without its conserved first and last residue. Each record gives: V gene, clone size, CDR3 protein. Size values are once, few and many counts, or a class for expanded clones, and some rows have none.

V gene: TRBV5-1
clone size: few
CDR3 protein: ASSLAGTVGELF

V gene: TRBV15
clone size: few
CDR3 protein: ATSRGGSGANVLT

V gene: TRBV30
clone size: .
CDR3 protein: AWSATGGKGYT

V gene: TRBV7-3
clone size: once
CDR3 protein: ASSPRGSGGYNEQF

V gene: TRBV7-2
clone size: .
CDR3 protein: ASSYGNHQETQY

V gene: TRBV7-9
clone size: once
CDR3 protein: SSSDRQGHTEAF

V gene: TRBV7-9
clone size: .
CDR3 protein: ASRRGLAGADTQY

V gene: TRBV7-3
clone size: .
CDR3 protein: ASSLLAGGNTGELF

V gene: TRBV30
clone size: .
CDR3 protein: AWSVRVYEQY

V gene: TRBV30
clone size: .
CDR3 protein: AWTRHTEAF

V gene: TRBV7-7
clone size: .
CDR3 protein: ASSLEQGSGELF

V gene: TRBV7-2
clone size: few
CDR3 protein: ASSPRGHEQY

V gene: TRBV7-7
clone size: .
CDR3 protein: ASSLGPGDEQY

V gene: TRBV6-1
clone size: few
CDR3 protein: ASKEGHRYGYT

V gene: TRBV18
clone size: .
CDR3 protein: ASSPLSGQGNYGYT

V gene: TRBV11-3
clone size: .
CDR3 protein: ASSLGSLNEQF

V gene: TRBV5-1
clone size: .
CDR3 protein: ASSWGREYNEQF

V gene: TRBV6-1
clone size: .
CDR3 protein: ASSEGRTGGYGYT

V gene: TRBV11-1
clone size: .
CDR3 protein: ASSFPGQFDEQY

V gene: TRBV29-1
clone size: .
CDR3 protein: SVGLKTLH

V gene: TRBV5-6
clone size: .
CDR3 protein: ASSLLPSRETQY

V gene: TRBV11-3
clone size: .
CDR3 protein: ASSLGQMAYEQY

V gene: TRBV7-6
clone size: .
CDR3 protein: ASSLRGGQDALGYT